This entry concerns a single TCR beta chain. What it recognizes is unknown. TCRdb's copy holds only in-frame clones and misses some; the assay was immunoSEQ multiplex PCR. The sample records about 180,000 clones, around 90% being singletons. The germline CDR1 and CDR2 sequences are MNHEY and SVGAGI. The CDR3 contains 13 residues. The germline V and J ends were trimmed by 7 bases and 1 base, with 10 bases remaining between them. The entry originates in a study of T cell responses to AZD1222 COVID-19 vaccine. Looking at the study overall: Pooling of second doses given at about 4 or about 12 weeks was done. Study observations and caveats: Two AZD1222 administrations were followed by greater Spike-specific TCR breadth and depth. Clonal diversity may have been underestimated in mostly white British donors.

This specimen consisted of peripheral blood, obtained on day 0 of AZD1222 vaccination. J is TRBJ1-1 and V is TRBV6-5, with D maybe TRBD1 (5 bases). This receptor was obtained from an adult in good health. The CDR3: CASKGVPNTEAFF. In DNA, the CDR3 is TGTGCCAGCAAAGGGGTCCCGAACACTGAAGCTTTCTTT.